The clone carrying this TCR beta chain was picked up a small number of times. Its antigen is as yet unknown. This entry is derived from a study of T-cell reconstitution after alpha-beta-depleted transplantation in children. Study results and caveats: It was surviving recipient T cells and thymic progenitors that gave some patients high TCRbeta diversity at day 60. Alpha-beta T cells about two months after transplant reportedly derived from several hundred expanded graft clones.

Construction of the TCRbeta library involved unique molecular identifiers. MiXCR, run by TCRdb on the PCR reads, gives a single entry per CDR3 protein. The sample lists some 120,000 distinct CDR3 sequences, 23% occurring once. Trimming shortened V by 1 base and J by 4 bases, and 14 bases separated the two germline ends. The CDR3 extends over 14 amino acids. Germline V gene sequence: CDR1 DFQATT, CDR2 SNEGSKA (reference sequence). The source is a male patient aged 2-10 years who had a stem cell transplant for chronic granulomatous disease, so the T cells may come from the graft donor. Sequencing was performed on PBMCs, mostly from graft donor cells, taken 180 days after TCRalphabeta/CD19-depleted stem cell transplant. The chain combines TRBV20-1 with TRBJ2-7; D perhaps matches TRBD1 (7 bases). The CDR3 region is CSARGGDSFYEQYF. For the CDR3, the DNA is TGCAGTGCTAGAGGGGGGGACAGTTTTTACGAGCAGTACTTC.